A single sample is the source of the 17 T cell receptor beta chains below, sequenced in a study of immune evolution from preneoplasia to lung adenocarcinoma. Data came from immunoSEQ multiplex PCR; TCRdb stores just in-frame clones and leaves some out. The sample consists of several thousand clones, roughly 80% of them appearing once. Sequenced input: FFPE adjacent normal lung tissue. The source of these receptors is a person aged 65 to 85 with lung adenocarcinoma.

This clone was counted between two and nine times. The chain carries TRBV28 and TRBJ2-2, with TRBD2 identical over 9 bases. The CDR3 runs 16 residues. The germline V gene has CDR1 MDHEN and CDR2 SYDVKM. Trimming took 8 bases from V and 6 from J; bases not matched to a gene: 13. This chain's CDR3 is CASRIEGLAGAGELFF. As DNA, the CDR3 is TGTGCCAGCCGTATTGAGGGACTAGCCGGCGCCGGGGAGCTGTTTTTT.

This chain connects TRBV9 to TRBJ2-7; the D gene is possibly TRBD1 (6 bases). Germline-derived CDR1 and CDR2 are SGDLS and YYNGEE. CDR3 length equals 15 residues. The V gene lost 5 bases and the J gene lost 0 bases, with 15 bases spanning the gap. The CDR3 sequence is CASSKTGTPSYEQYF. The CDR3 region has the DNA TGTGCCAGCAGTAAGACCGGGACACCCTCCTACGAGCAGTACTTC.

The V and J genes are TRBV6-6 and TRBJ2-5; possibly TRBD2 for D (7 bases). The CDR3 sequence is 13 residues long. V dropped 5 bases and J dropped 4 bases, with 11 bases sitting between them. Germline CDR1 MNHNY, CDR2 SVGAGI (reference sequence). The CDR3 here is CASSQGGAETQYF. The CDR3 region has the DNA TGTGCCAGCAGTCAAGGGGGGGCAGAGACCCAGTACTTC.

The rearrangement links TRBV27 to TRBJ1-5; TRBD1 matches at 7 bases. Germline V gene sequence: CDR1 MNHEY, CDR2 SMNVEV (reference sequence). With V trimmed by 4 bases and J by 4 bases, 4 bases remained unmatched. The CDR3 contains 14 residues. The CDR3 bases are TGTGCCAGCAGTTCGGCAGGGGGAAATCAGCCCCAGCATTTT. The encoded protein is CASSSAGGNQPQHF.

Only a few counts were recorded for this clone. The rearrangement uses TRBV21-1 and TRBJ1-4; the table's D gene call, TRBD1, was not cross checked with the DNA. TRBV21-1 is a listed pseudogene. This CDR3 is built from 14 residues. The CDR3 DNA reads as TGTGCCAGCAGCAAGAGGGGACAGACGGAAAAACTGTTTTTT. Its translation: CASSKRGQTEKLFF.

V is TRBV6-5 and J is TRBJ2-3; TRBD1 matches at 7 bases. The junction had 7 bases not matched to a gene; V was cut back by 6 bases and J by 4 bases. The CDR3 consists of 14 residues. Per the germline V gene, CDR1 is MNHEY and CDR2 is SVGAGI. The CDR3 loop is CASRIQGFSDTQYF. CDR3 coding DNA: TGTGCCAGCAGGATACAGGGGTTTTCAGATACGCAGTATTTT.

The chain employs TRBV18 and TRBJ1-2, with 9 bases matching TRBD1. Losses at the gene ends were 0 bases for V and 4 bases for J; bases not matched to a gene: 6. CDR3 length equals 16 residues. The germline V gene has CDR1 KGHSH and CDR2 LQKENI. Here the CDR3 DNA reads TGTGCCAGCTCACCACCGCATAGGACAGGGGTCTATGGCTACACCTTC. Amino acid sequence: CASSPPHRTGVYGYTF.

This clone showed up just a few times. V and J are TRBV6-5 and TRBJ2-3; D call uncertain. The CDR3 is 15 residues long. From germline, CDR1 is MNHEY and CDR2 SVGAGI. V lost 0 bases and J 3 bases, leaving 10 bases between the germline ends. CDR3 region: CASSYSNVFTDTQYF. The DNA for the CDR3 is TGTGCCAGCAGTTACTCGAACGTCTTTACAGATACGCAGTATTTT.

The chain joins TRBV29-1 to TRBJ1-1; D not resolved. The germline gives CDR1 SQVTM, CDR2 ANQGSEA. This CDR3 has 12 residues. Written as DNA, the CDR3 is TGCAGTTTAGATATGGTGAACACTGAAGCTTTCTTT. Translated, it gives CSLDMVNTEAFF.

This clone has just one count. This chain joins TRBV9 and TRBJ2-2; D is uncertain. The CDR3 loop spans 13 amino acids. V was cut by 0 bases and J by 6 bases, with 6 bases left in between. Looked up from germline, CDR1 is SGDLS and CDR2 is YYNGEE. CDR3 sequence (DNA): TGTGCCAGCAGCGTAGTAGGGTCCGGGGAGCTGTTTTTT. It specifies CASSVVGSGELFF.

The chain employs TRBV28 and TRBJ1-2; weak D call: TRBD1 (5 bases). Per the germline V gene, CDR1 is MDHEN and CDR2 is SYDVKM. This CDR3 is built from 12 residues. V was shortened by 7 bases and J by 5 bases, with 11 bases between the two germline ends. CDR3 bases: TGTGCCAGCAAGGCGGGGGGATATGGCTACACCTTC. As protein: CASKAGGYGYTF.

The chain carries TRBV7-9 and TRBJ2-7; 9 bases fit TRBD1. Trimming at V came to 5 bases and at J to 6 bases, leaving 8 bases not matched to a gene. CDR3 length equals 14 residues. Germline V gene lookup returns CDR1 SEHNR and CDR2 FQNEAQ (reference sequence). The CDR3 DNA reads TGTGCCAGCAGCCCTGGGGACAGGGAAGGCGAGCAGTACTTC. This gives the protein CASSPGDREGEQYF.

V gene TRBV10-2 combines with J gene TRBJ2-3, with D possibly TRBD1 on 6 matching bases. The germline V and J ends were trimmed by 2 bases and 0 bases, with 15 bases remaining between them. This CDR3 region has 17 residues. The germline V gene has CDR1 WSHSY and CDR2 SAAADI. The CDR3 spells CASSEPPTRGSTDTQYF. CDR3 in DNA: TGCGCCAGCAGTGAGCCCCCCACGAGGGGGAGCACAGATACGCAGTATTTT.

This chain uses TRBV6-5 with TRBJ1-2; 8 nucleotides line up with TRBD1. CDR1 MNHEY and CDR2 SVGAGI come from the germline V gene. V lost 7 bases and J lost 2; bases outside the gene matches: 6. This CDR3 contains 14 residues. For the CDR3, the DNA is TGTGCCAGCACCCCGGGACAGGCGAACTATGGCTACACCTTC. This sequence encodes CASTPGQANYGYTF.

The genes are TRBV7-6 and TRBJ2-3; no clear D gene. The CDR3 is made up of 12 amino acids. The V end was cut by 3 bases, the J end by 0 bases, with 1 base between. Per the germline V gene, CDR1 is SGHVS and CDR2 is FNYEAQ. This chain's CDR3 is CASSLSTDTQYF. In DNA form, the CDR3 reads TGTGCCAGCAGCTTGAGCACAGATACGCAGTATTTT.

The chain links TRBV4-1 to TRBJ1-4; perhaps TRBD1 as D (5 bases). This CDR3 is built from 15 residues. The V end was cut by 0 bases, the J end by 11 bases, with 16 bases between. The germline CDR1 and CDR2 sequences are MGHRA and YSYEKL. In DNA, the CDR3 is TGCGCCAGCAGCCAAGATCGCAGGGATTATGGGAAACTGTTTTTT. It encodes CASSQDRRDYGKLFF.

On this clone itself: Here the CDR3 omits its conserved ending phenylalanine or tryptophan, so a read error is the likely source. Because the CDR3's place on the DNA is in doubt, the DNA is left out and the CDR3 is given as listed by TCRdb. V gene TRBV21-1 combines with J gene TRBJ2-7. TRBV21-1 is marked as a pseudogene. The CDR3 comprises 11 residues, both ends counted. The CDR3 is CASSNLRDGIL.